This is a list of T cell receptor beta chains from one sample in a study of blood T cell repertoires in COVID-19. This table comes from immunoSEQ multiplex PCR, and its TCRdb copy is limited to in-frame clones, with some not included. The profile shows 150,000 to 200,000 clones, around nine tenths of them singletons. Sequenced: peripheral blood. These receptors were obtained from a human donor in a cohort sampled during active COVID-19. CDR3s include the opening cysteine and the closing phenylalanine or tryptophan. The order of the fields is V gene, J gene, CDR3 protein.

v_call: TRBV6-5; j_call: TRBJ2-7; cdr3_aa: CASRPRLAGAHEQYF
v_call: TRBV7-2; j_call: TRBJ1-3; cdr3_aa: CASSLDEVSGNTIYF
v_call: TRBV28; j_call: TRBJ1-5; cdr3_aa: CASIPRRGQPQHF
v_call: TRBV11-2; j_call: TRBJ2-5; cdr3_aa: CASSLGQGPETQYF
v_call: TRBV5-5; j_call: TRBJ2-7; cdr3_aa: CASSLEGADEQYF
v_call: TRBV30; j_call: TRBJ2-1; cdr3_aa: CAARFSYNEQFF
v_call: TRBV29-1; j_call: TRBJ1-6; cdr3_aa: CSVISGTETPLHF
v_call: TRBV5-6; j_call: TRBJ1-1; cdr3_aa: CASSSLRGFEAFF
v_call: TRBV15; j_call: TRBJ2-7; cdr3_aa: CATSRDLDSSYEQYF
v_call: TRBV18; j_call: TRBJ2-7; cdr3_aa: CASSPLEGQALYEQYF
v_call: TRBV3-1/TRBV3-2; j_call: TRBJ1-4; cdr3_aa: CASSREPDRGPNEKLFF
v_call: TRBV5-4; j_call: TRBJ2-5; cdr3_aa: CASGQVTRETQYF
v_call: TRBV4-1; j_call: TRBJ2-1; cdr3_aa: CASSQEDRPYNEQFF
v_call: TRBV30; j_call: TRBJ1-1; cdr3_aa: CAWSEVNTEAFF
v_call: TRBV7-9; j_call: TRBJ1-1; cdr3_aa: CASSLFGLAERAFF
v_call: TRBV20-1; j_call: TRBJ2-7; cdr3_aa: CSASIGTYEQYF
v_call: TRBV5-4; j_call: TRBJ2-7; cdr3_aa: CASSHPGLAGGNHEQYF
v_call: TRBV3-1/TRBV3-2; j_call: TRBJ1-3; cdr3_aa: CASSPDISGNTIYF
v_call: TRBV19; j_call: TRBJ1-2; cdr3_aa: CASSGHRTGTEYGYTF
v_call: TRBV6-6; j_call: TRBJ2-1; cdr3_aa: CASSRSGQYNEQFF
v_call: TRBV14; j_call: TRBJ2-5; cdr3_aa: CASRPSGSAVETQYF
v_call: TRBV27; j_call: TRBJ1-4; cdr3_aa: CASSLKQGLGWEKLFF
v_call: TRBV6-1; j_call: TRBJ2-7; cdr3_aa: CASSEKASGSSEQYF
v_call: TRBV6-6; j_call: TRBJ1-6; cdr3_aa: CASSRPLPETHSPLHF
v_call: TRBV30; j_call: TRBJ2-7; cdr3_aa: CAWSGERGFYEQYF
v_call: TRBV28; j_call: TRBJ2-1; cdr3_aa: CASSLISSGTYNEQFF
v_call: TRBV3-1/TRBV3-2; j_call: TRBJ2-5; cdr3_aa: CASSQVRGTGTEQETQYF
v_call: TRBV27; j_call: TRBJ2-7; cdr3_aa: CASSLGGGLAYEQYF
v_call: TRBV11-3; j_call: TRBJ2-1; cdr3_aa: CASSLREVRYNEQFF
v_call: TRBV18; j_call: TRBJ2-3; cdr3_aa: CASTTGIYPTDTQYF
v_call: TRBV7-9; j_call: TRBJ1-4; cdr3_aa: CASSLERGNEKLFF
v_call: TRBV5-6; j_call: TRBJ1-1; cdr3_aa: CASSLEGRQPGAFF
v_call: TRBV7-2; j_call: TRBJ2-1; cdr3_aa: CASRGGSSGSSYNEQFF
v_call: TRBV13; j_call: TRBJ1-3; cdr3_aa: CASSLFLGDSGGNTIYF
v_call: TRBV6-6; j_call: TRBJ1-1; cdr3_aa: CASSYSAQAEAFF
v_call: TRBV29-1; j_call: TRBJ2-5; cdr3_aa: CSVSAGGGGETQYF
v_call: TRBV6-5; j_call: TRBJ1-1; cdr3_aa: CASLRRYTEAFF
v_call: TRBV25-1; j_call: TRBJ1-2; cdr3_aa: CATRPAGDNYGYTF
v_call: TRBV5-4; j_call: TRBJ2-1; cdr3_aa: CASSWPSGGGNEQFF
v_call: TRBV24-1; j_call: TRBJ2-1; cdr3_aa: CATSDFFSGSSYNEQFF
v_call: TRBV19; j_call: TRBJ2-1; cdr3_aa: CASSIAGQWNEQFF
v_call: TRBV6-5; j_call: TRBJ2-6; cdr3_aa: CASSSRQGFGANVLTF
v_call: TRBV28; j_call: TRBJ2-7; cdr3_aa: CASNPGRTHGQYF
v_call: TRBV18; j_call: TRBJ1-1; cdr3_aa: CASSPTGGLIPLEMNTEAFF
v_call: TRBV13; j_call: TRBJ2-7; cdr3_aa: CASSSTGTGAYEQYF
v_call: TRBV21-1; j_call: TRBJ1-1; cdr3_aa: CASIFPKGGGNTEAFF
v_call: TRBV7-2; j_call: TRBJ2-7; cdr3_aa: CASSLEEGRAREYF
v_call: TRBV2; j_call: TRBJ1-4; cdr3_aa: CASTREGGSNEKLFF
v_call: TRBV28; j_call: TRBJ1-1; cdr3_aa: CASSRDFNTEAFF
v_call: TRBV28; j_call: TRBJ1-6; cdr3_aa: CASSSRTGGSPLHF
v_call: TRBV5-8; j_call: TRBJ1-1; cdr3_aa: CASSGDIEGKAFF